This T cell receptor (beta chain) emerged from a study of tumor and adjacent non-tumor tissue in lung cancer. Background on the study: Stage I to III disease affected ten to eleven men and roughly 5 women aged roughly 30 to 76. Some 4.1 million productive TCRbeta reads were obtained per sample on average.

Study results and limitations: Tumor TCR diversity, when higher, was linked to shorter survival.

The template was RNA from unsorted bulk tissue. Three rounds of nested PCR, following a modified ARM-PCR protocol, produced the TCRbeta library. Each CDR3 protein gets one entry after TCRdb re-called the multiplex PCR reads with MiXCR. The table includes under 150,000 distinct CDR3 sequences, around 60% detected once. Germline values: CDR1 SGHAT, CDR2 FQNNGV. Deletions cut 3 bases from V and 1 base from J, with 16 bases between. The CDR3 length is 17 residues. Concerning this clonotype: What it binds is unknown. A read error is likely, as this CDR3 ends without the conserved phenylalanine or tryptophan.

Sequenced material: lung tumor tissue. This receptor was identified in a man aged 60 to 69 with small cell lung cancer. This rearrangement joins TRBV11-2 to TRBJ2-1, with no clear D. CDR3 in amino acids: CASSLTPCICSYNEQFL. The CDR3 nucleotides are TGTGCCAGCAGCTTGACCCCATGCATATGTTCCTACAATGAGCAGTTCTTA.